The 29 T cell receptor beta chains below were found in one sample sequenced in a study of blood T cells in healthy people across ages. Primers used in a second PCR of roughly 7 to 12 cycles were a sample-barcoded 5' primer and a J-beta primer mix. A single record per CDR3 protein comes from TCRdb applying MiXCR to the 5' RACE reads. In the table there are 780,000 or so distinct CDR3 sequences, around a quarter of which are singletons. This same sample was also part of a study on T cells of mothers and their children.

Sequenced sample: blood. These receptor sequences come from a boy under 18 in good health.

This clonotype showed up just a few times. The DNA of the CDR3 is TGTGCCAGCAGCTCGGCCGGGACTAGCGGGACCGGGGAGCTGTTTTTT. Translated, it gives CASSSAGTSGTGELFF. The gene calls are TRBV5-4 and TRBJ2-2; TRBD2 agrees at 12 bases. CDR3 length equals 16 residues. Germline V gene data show CDR1 as SGHNT and CDR2 as YYREEE (reference sequence). The V gene end was trimmed by 3 bases and the J gene end by 5 bases; junction bases not matched to a gene: 5.

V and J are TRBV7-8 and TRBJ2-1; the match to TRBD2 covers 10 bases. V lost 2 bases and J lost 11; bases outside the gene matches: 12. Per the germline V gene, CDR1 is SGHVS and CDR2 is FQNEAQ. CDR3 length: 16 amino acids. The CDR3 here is CASSLHRASGSAQQFF. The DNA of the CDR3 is TGTGCCAGCAGCTTACACCGGGCTAGCGGGAGCGCTCAGCAGTTCTTC.

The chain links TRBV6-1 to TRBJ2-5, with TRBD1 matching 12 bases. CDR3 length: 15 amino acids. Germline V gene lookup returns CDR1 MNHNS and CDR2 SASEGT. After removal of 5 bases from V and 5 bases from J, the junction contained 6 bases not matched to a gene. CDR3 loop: CASSSGTGGWETQYF. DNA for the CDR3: TGTGCCAGCAGTAGCGGGACAGGGGGCTGGGAGACCCAGTACTTC.

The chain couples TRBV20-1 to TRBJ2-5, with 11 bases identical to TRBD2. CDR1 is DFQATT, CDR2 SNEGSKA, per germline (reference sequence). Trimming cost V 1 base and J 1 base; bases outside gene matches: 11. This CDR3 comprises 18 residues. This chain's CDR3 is CSARASAVGLAVQETQYF. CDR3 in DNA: TGCAGTGCTAGAGCTTCTGCGGTGGGACTAGCGGTCCAAGAGACCCAGTACTTC.

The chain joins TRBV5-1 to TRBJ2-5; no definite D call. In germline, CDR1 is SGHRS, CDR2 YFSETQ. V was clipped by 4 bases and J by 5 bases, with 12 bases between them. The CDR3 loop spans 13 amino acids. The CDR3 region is CASSQNEGETQYF. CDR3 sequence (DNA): TGCGCCAGCAGCCAAAACGAAGGGGAGACCCAGTACTTC.

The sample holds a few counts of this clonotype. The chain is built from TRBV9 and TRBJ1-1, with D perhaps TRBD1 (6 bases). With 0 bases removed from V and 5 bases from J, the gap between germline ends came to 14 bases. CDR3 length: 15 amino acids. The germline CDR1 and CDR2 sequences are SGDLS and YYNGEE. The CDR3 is CASSVEDRDGTEAFF. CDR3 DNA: TGTGCCAGCAGCGTAGAGGACAGAGATGGTACTGAAGCTTTCTTT.

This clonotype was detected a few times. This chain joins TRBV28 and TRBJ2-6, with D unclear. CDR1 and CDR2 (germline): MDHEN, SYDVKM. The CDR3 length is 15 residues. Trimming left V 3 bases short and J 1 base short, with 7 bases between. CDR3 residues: CASSLSASGANVLTF. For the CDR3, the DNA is TGTGCCAGCAGTTTGTCGGCATCTGGGGCCAACGTCCTGACTTTC.

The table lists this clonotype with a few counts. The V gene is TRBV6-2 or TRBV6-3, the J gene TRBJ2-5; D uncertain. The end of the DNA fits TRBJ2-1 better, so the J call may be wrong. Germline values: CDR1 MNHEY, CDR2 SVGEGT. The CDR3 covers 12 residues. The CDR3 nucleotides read TGTGCCAGCAGTGATTTAGTGCATGAGCAGTTCTTC. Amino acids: CASSDLVHEQFF.

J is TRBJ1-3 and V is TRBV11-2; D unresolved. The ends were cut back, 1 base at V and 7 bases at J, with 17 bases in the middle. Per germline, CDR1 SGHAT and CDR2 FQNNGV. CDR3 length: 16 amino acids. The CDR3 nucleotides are TGTGCCAGCAGCTTAGTAGATTTGGAAAGACGGAACACCATATATTTT. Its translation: CASSLVDLERRNTIYF.

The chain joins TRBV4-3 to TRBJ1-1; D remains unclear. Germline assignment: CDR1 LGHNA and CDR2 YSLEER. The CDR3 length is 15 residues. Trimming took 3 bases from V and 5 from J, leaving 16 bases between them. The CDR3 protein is CASSQDKGKATEAFF. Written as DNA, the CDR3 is TGCGCCAGCAGCCAGGATAAGGGAAAGGCGACTGAAGCTTTCTTT.

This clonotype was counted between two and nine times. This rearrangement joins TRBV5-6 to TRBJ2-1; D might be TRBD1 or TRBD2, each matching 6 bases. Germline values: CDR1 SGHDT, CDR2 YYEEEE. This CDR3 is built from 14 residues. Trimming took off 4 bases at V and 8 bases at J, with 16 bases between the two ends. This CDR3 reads CASSEQGSGDEQFF. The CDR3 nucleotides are TGTGCCAGCAGCGAACAGGGTTCGGGGGATGAGCAGTTCTTC. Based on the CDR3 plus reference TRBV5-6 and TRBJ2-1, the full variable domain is DAGVTQSPTHLIKTRGQQVTLRCSPKSGHDTVSWYQQALGQGPQFIFQYYEEEERQRGNFPDRFSGHQFPNYSSELNVNALLLGDSALYLCASSEQGSGDEQFFGPGTRLTVL.

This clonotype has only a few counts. Here the CDR3 reads CSASDGQRQFF. The CDR3 nucleotides are TGCAGTGCTAGCGACGGCCAACGGCAGTTCTTC. The chain combines TRBV20-1 with TRBJ2-5; D gene unclear. The J call is uncertain, as TRBJ2-1 better fits the DNA end. CDR1 is DFQATT and CDR2 is SNEGSKA in the germline V gene (reference sequence). The length of the CDR3 is 11 residues.

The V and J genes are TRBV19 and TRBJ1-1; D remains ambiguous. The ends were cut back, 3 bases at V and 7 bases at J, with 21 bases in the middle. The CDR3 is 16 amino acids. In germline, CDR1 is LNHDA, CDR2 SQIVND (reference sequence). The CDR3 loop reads CASSIGFPGGKIEAFF. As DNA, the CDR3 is TGTGCCAGTAGTATCGGTTTCCCAGGCGGGAAGATTGAAGCTTTCTTT.

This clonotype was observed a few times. The CDR3 DNA reads as TGTGCCAGCAGCAAAGGCTCGACGGGACAAGAGACCCAGTACTTC. Protein: CASSKGSTGQETQYF. The rearrangement uses TRBV7-9 and TRBJ2-7; TRBD2 is a possible D gene (5 bases). The closer fit of TRBJ2-5 to the DNA end suggests the J call may be wrong. The CDR3 runs 15 residues. Germline V CDR1 and CDR2: SEHNR, FQNEAQ (reference sequence).

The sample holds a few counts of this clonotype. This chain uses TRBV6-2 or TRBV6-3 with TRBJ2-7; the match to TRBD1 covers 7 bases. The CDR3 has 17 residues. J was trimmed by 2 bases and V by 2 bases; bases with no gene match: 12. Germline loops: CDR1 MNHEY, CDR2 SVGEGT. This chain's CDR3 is CASSYLPTGTATYEQYF. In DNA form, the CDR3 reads TGTGCCAGCAGTTACCTCCCAACCGGGACAGCTACCTACGAGCAGTACTTC.

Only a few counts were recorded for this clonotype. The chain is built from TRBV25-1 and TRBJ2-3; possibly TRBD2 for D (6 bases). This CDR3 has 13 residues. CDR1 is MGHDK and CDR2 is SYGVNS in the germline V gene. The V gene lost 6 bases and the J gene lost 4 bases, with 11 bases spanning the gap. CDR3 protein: CASRIGGADTQYF. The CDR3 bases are TGTGCCAGCAGGATCGGGGGTGCAGATACGCAGTATTTT.

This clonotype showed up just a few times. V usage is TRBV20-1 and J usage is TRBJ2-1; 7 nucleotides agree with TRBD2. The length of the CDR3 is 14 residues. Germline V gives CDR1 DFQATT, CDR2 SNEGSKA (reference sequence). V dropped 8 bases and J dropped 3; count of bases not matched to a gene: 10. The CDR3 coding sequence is TGCAGTCCAATGAGCGGGACTAACTACAATGAGCAGTTCTTC. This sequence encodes CSPMSGTNYNEQFF.

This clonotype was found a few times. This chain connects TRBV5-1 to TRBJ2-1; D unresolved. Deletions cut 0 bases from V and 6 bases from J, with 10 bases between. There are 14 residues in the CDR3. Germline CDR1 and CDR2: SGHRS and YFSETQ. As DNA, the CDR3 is TGCGCCAGCAGCTTGGCCCCAACCCCCAATGAGCAGTTCTTC. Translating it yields CASSLAPTPNEQFF.

CDR3 in DNA: TGTGCCAGCAGTGACCCGGGACTAGCGGGGGCCCTACAAGAGACCCAGTACTTC. This gives the protein CASSDPGLAGALQETQYF. The chain has TRBV28 and TRBJ2-5, with TRBD2 identical over 14 bases. Trimming removed 5 bases from V and 2 bases from J; junction bases left unmatched: 10. The CDR3 runs to 18 residues. Germline values: CDR1 MDHEN, CDR2 SYDVKM. Filled out from reference TRBV28 and TRBJ2-5, the complete variable domain reads DVKVTQSSRYLVKRTGEKVFLECVQDMDHENMFWYRQDPGLGLRLIYFSYDVKMKEKGDIPEGYSVSREKKERFSLILESASTNQTSMYLCASSDPGLAGALQETQYFGPGTRLLVL.

CDR3 residues: CSAVLGTGGTDTQYF. The CDR3 DNA follows: TGCAGTGCTGTCTTAGGGACAGGGGGCACAGATACGCAGTATTTT. The J gene is TRBJ2-3, the V gene TRBV20-1; 10 bases agree with TRBD1. The CDR3 extends over 15 amino acids. V trimming: 5 bases; J trimming: 1 base; junction bases outside the gene matches: 6. Germline CDR1 and CDR2: DFQATT and SNEGSKA (reference sequence).

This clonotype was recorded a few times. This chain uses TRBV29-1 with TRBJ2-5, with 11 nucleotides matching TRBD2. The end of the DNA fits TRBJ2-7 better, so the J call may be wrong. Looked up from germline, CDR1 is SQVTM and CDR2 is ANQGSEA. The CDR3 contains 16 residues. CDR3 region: CSVLMASGRLSYEQYF. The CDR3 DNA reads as TGCAGCGTCCTGATGGCTAGCGGGAGGTTATCCTACGAGCAGTACTTC.

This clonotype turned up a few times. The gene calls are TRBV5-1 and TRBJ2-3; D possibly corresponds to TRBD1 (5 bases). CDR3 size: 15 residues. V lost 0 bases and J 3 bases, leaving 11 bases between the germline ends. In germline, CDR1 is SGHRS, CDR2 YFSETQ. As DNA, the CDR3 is TGCGCCAGCAGCTTGGAAGGGGCGCGGACAGATACGCAGTATTTT. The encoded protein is CASSLEGARTDTQYF.

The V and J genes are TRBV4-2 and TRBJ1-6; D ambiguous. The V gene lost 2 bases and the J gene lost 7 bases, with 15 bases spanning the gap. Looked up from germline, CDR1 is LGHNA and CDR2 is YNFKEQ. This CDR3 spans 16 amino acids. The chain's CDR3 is CASSQQLDGGNSPLHF. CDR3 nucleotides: TGTGCCAGCAGCCAACAGTTGGACGGCGGAAATTCACCCCTCCACTTT.

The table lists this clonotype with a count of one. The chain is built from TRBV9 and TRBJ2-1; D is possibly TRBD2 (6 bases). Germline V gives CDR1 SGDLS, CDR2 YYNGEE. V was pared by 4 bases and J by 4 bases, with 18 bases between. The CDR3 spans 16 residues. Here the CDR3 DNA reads TGTGCCAGCAGCCCCCGGATGATGGAGGGATACAATGAGCAGTTCTTC. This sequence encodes CASSPRMMEGYNEQFF.

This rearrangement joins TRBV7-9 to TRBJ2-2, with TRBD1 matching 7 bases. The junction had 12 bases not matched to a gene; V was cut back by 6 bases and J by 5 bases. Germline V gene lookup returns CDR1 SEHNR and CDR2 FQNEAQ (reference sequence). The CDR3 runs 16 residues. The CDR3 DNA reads TGTGCCAGCAGTCTGTATCCAAACAGGGGAACCGGGGAGCTGTTTTTT. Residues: CASSLYPNRGTGELFF.

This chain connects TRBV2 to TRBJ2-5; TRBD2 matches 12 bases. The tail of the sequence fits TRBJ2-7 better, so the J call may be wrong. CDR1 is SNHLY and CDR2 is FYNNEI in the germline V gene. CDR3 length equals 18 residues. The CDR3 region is CASSELASGGGGNYEQYF. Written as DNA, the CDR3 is TGTGCCAGCAGTGAACTTGCTAGCGGGGGGGGTGGCAACTACGAGCAGTACTTC.

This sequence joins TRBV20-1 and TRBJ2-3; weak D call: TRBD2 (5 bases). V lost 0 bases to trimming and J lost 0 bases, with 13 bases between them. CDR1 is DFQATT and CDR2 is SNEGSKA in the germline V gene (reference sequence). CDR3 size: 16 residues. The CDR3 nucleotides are TGCAGTGCTAGAGATATTCTTGGCGGGAGCACAGATACGCAGTATTTT. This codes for CSARDILGGSTDTQYF.

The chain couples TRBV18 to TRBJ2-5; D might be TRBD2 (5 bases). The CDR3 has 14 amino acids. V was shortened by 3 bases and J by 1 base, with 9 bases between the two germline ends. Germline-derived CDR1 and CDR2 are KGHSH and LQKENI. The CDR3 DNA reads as TGTGCCAGCTCACCTAGCGTGGCCCAAGAGACCCAGTACTTC. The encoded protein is CASSPSVAQETQYF. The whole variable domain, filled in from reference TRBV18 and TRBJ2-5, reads NAGVMQNPRHLVRRRGQEARLRCSPMKGHSHVYWYRQLPEEGLKFMVYLQKENIIDESGMPKERFSAEFPKEGPSILRIQQVVRGDSAAYFCASSPSVAQETQYFGPGTRLLVL.

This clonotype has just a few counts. The CDR3 protein is CATALGLNEKLFF. The CDR3 nucleotides are TGTGCCACCGCCCTAGGGTTGAATGAAAAACTGTTTTTT. V and J are TRBV27 and TRBJ1-4; D remains unclear. The V gene's germline CDR1 is MNHEY and CDR2 SMNVEV (reference sequence). Trimming stripped 10 bases from V and 5 bases from J, with 14 bases between. The CDR3 contains 13 residues. The variable domain in full, completed from reference TRBV27 and TRBJ1-4, reads EAQVTQNPRYLITVTGKKLTVTCSQNMNHEYMSWYRQDPGLGLRQIYYSMNVEVTDKGDVPEGYKVSRKEKRNFPLILESPSPNQTSLYFCATALGLNEKLFFGSGTQLSVL.